What follows are 14 T cell receptor beta chains derived from one specimen sequenced in a study of control samples from healthy donors and cancer patients (TCRdb year 2020). Libraries were constructed by the immunoSEQ multiplex PCR assay. The immuneACCESS repertoire file appears here via TCRdb, limited to in-frame rearrangements. These files lack a portion of the clones; in checked studies, under half of the deficit traces to unresolved V genes, and the cause of the others is not known. The sample table contains tens of thousands of clones; only one count was recorded for approximately 93% of them. The ten biggest clones cover approximately 1.5% of the sample. Sequencing input: blood. These receptors originate from a woman in her 30s in good health.

This chain uses TRBV11-3 with TRBJ2-7; TRBD1 might be the D (5 bases). V shed 1 base and J shed 3 bases, with 13 bases lying between them. The CDR3 contains 15 residues. CDR1 and CDR2 from the germline V gene are SGHNT and YENEEA. CDR3 sequence: CASSLAQDLHYEQYF. In DNA, the CDR3 is TGTGCCAGCAGCTTAGCACAGGACCTTCACTACGAGCAGTACTTC.

CDR3 nucleotide sequence: TGCGCCAGCAGCGATGACAGGACTCGGACTGAAGCTTTCTTT. As protein: CASSDDRTRTEAFF. The V and J genes are TRBV10-2 and TRBJ1-1; D is possibly TRBD1 (6 bases). Germline CDR1 WSHSY, CDR2 SAAADI. The V gene lost 6 bases and the J gene lost 5 bases, with 16 bases spanning the gap. The CDR3 sequence is 14 residues long.

V is TRBV7-8 and J is TRBJ2-1, with D possibly called TRBD1 or TRBD2 (6 bases each). The CDR3 loop spans 14 amino acids. The germline V and J ends were trimmed by 5 bases and 9 bases, with 17 bases remaining between them. Germline assignment: CDR1 SGHVS and CDR2 FQNEAQ. CDR3: CASSPRRGWGEQFF. CDR3 bases: TGTGCCAGCAGCCCAAGGAGGGGGTGGGGTGAGCAGTTCTTC.

The chain carries TRBV5-1 and TRBJ1-1; 9 nucleotides align to TRBD1. There are 16 residues in the CDR3. Germline values: CDR1 SGHRS, CDR2 YFSETQ. Trimming removed 1 base from V and 6 bases from J; junction bases left unmatched: 10. The CDR3 nucleotides are TGCGCCAGCAGCTTGACGTTCACAGGGGGCGTCTCTGAAGCTTTCTTT. Its translation: CASSLTFTGGVSEAFF.

This sequence joins TRBV3-1 (or the pseudogene TRBV3-2) and TRBJ1-4; TRBD1 agrees at 10 bases. The junction had 3 bases not matched to a gene; V was cut back by 0 bases and J by 8 bases. Per the germline V gene, CDR1 is LGHDT and CDR2 is YNNKEL (reference sequence). This CDR3 region has 15 residues. CDR3 protein: CASSQERTGGEKLFF. The CDR3 DNA reads TGTGCCAGCAGCCAAGAAAGGACAGGGGGAGAAAAACTGTTTTTT.

CDR3 sequence: CASSQMTGRNTIYF. CDR3 DNA sequence: TGTGCCAGCAGCCAAATGACAGGCAGAAACACCATATATTTT. The chain is built from TRBV3-1 (or the pseudogene TRBV3-2) and TRBJ1-3; a weak D match, TRBD1 (6 bases). The CDR3 is 14 amino acids. Germline CDR1 LGHDT, CDR2 YNNKEL (reference sequence). The V and J ends lost 2 bases and 5 bases respectively, with 10 bases between them.

The chain has TRBV3-1 (or the pseudogene TRBV3-2) and TRBJ2-2; D not resolved. CDR1 LGHDT and CDR2 YNNKEL come from the germline V gene (reference sequence). V shed 2 bases and J shed 3 bases, with 13 bases lying between them. The length of the CDR3 is 16 residues. CDR3: CASSQRLPTDTGELFF. The CDR3 region has the DNA TGTGCCAGCAGCCAAAGGCTACCGACCGACACCGGGGAGCTGTTTTTT.

Notes on this clone: Other nucleotide sequences from this sample produce the same CDR3. This chain joins TRBV11-3 and TRBJ2-2; D is perhaps TRBD1 (6 bases). The CDR3 consists of 19 residues. V was clipped by 0 bases and J by 6 bases, with 23 bases between them. CDR1 is SGHNT, CDR2 YENEEA, per germline. DNA for the CDR3: TGTGCCAGCAGCTTAGATGGTTGGGGGCGCCCAACGTGGCCCGGGGAGCTGTTTTTT. This codes for CASSLDGWGRPTWPGELFF.

The rearrangement uses TRBV7-8 and TRBJ1-2; weak D call: TRBD1 (6 bases). V lost 1 base, J lost 7 bases, and 7 bases lay in between. The CDR3 is made up of 12 amino acids. Germline V gene lookup returns CDR1 SGHVS and CDR2 FQNEAQ. The CDR3: CASSLGGAGYTF. The CDR3 DNA sequence: TGTGCCAGCAGCTTAGGGGGGGCTGGCTACACCTTC.

The chain couples TRBV5-6 to TRBJ2-5; D remains unclear. This CDR3 contains 14 residues. Germline-derived CDR1 and CDR2 are SGHDT and YYEEEE. V lost 3 bases, J lost 3 bases, and 12 bases lay in between. The chain's CDR3 is CASSSRAEKETQYF. The CDR3 region has the DNA TGTGCCAGCAGCTCTCGAGCAGAAAAAGAGACCCAGTACTTC.

V gene TRBV11-2 combines with J gene TRBJ1-5, with D hard to call. CDR3 length: 15 amino acids. The V and J ends lost 3 bases and 1 base respectively, with 10 bases between them. Germline V gene lookup returns CDR1 SGHAT and CDR2 FQNNGV. The CDR3 reads CASSLGFASNQPQHF. As DNA, the CDR3 is TGTGCCAGCAGCTTGGGATTTGCGAGCAATCAGCCCCAGCATTTT.

The chain links TRBV11-1 to TRBJ2-7, with a possible D match to TRBD2 (6 bases). V lost 5 bases and J 0 bases, leaving 14 bases between the germline ends. The CDR3 consists of 15 residues. From germline, CDR1 is SGHAT and CDR2 FQDESV (reference sequence). CDR3 in amino acids: CASSARPGSSYEQYF. The CDR3 nucleotides are TGTGCCAGCAGCGCCCGGCCCGGGAGCTCCTACGAGCAGTACTTC. Full variable domain (remainder filled in from reference TRBV11-1 and TRBJ2-7): EAEVAQSPRYKITEKSQAVAFWCDPISGHATLYWYRQILGQGPELLVQFQDESVVDDSQLPKDRFSAERLKGVDSTLKIQPAELGDSAMYLCASSARPGSSYEQYFGPGTRLTVT.

The chain combines TRBV4-1 with TRBJ1-4; TRBD1 matches 7 bases. The CDR3 runs to 18 residues. V was pared by 4 bases and J by 0 bases, with 11 bases of the junction left unmatched. CDR1 and CDR2 (germline): MGHRA, YSYEKL. CDR3 nucleotides: TGCGCCAGCAGCCGACCAGGGGGAGGGGTTGCAACTAATGAAAAACTGTTTTTT. This encodes CASSRPGGGVATNEKLFF.

The V call is TRBV7-8, the J call TRBJ1-5; TRBD1 might be the D (6 bases). The CDR3 sequence is 13 residues long. The V gene's germline CDR1 is SGHVS and CDR2 FQNEAQ. Trimming removed 5 bases from V and 5 bases from J, with 10 bases in between. As DNA, the CDR3 is TGTGCCAGCAGCACACAGGGTTATCAGCCCCAGCATTTT. This sequence encodes CASSTQGYQPQHF.